This TCR beta chain was sequenced in a study of cytomegalovirus exposure and HLA in healthy donors. Study-wide results and limits: It was assumed in the presence/absence analyses that sequencing depth was roughly uniform across donors.

To note about this clone: The antigen is unknown.

The CDR3 loop spans 14 amino acids. The germline CDR1 and CDR2 sequences are SGHRS and YFSETQ. V was pared by 4 bases and J by 8 bases, with 9 bases of the junction left unmatched. With 60 Vbeta and 13 Jbeta primers, the PCR was carried out. Produced via immunoSEQ multiplex PCR; TCRdb's table is partial and in-frame only. This table holds about 120,000 clones, 80% found once. The TCR comes from a female donor in good health and CMV-seronegative. V and J are TRBV5-1 and TRBJ1-2, with TRBD1 identical over 9 bases. The specimen was PBMCs. Here the CDR3 DNA reads TGCGCCAGCAGCACGGACAGGGGAAGAAGCGGCTACACCTTC. This translates into CASSTDRGRSGYTF. Full variable domain (remainder filled in from reference TRBV5-1 and TRBJ1-2): KAGVTQTPRYLIKTRGQQVTLSCSPISGHRSVSWYQQTPGQGLQFLFEYFSETQRNKGNFPGRFSGRQFSNSRSEMNVSTLELGDSALYLCASSTDRGRSGYTFGSGTRLTVV.